This T cell receptor (beta chain) was identified during a study of T-cell reconstitution after alpha-beta-depleted transplantation in children. This clonotype was observed a handful of times. V lost 3 bases and J 2 bases, leaving 14 bases between the germline ends. Germline CDR1 SGHRS, CDR2 YFSETQ. This CDR3 region has 15 residues. A TCRbeta library incorporating unique molecular identifiers was prepared. TCRdb re-derived calls from the PCR reads in MiXCR, one entry per CDR3 protein. The sample contains hundreds of thousands of distinct CDR3 sequences, 16% of which appear only once. The receptor comes from a boy under three years old who had a stem cell transplant for Wiskott-Aldrich syndrome, so the T cells may come from the graft donor. Specimen: PBMCs, mostly from graft donor cells, collected 360 days after TCRalphabeta/CD19-depleted stem cell transplant. This chain connects TRBV5-1 to TRBJ1-1; maybe TRBD1 (5 bases). CDR3 region: CASSWTGRGNTEAFF. Here the CDR3 DNA reads TGCGCCAGCAGCTGGACGGGACGGGGAAACACTGAAGCTTTCTTT.